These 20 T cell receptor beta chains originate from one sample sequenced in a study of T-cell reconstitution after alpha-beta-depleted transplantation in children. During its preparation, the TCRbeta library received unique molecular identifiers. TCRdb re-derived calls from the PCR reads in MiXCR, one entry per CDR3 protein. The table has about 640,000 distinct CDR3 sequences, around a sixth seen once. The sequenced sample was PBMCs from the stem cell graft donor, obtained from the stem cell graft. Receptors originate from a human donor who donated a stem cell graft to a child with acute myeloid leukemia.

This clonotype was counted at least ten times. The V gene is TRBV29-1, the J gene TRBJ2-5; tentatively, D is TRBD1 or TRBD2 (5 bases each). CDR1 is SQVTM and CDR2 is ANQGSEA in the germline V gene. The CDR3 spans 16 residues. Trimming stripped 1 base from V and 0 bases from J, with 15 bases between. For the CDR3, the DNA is TGCAGCGTTGAAGGGGGGACCTCTGGGTACCAAGAGACCCAGTACTTC. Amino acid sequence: CSVEGGTSGYQETQYF.

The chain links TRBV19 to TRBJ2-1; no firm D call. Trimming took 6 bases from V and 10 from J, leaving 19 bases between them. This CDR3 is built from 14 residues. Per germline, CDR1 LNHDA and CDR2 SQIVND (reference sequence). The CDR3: CASRRAILAAEQFF. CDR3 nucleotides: TGTGCCAGTAGAAGGGCAATTTTGGCGGCGGAGCAGTTCTTC.

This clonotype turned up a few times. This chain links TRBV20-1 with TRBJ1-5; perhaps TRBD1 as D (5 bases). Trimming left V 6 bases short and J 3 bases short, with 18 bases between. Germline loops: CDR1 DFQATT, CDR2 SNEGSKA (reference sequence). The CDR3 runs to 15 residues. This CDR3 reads CSAKLHRQLNQPQHF. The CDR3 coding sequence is TGCAGTGCAAAACTGCACCGACAGCTCAATCAGCCCCAGCATTTT.

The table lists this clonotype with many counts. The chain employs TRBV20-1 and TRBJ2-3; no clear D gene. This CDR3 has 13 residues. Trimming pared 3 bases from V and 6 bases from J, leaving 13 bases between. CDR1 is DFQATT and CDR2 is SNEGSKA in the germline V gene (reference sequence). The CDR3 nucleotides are TGCAGTGCTAGGGTAACCGCTAGGGATACGCAGTATTTT. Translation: CSARVTARDTQYF.

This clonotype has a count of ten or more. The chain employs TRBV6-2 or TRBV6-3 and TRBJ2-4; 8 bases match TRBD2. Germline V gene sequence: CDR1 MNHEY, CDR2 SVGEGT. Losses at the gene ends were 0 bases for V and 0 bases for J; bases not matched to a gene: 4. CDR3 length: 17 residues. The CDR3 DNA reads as TGTGCCAGCAGTTACTCTGGCGGGGGGTTAGCCAAAAACATTCAGTACTTC. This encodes CASSYSGGGLAKNIQYF.

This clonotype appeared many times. The CDR3 is CASNRDPGETQYF. The CDR3 DNA reads as TGTGCCAGCAACCGGGACCCTGGAGAGACCCAGTACTTC. This sequence joins TRBV12-3 or TRBV12-4 and TRBJ2-5; D possibly uses TRBD1 or TRBD2 (5 bases each). The length of the CDR3 is 13 residues. V was clipped by 7 bases and J by 4 bases, with 13 bases between them.

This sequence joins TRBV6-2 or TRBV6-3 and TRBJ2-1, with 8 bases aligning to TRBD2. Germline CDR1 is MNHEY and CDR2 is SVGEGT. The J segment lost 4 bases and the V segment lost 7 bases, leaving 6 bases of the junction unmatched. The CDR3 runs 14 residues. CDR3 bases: TGTGCCAGCAACGCCGGGGGGGTATACAATGAGCAGTTCTTC. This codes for CASNAGGVYNEQFF.

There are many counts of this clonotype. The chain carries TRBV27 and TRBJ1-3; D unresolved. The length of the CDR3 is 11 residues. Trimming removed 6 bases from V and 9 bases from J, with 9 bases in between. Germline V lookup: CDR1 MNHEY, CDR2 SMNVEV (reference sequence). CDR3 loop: CASRFGGTIYF. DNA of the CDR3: TGTGCCAGCAGGTTTGGAGGCACCATATATTTT.

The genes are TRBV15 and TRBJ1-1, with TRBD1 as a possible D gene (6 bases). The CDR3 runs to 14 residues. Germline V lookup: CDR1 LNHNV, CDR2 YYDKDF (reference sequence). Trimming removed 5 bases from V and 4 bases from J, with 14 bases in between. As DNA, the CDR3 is TGTGCCACCAGCGTATACAGGGAGCCCACTGAAGCTTTCTTT. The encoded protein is CATSVYREPTEAFF.

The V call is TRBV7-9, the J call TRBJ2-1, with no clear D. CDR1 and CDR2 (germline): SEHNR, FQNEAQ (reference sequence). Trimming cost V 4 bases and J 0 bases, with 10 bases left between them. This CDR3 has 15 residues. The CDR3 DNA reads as TGTGCCAGCAGCTCCGTACAAAGCTCCTACAATGAGCAGTTCTTC. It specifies CASSSVQSSYNEQFF.

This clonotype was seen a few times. Written as DNA, the CDR3 is TGTGCCAGCAGTTTAGCTGGGGCCCGCGCTCGGAATGAGCAGTTCTTC. It is translated as CASSLAGARARNEQFF. This chain uses TRBV12-3 or TRBV12-4 with TRBJ2-1; D possibly corresponds to TRBD1 (5 bases). CDR3 size: 16 residues. V lost 0 bases and J lost 7, with 16 bases in between.

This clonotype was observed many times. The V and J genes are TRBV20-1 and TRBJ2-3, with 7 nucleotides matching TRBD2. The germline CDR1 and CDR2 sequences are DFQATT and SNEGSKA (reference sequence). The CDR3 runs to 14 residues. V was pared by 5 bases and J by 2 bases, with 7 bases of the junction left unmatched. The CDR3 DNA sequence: TGCAGTGCTGGAACAGCGGGGCTCACAGATACGCAGTATTTT. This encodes CSAGTAGLTDTQYF.

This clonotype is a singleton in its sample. CDR3 in DNA: TGTGCCACCAGCAGACGACACGAGACCTACAATGAGCAGTTCTTC. It is translated as CATSRRHETYNEQFF. The rearrangement joins TRBV15 to TRBJ2-1; D gene ambiguous. This CDR3 is 15 amino acids long. Germline lookup yields CDR1 LNHNV and CDR2 YYDKDF (reference sequence). V was cut by 2 bases and J by 2 bases, with 10 bases left in between. The full variable domain, in which reference TRBV15 and TRBJ2-1 provide the parts outside the CDR3, is DAMVIQNPRYQVTQFGKPVTLSCSQTLNHNVMYWYQQKSSQAPKLLFHYYDKDFNNEADTPDNFQSRRPNTSFCFLDIRSPGLGDTAMYLCATSRRHETYNEQFFGPGTRLTVL.

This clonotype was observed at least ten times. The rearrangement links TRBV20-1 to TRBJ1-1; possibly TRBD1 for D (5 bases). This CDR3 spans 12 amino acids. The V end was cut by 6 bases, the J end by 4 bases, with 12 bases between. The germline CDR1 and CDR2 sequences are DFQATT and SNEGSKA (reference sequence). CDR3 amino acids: CSASVGVTEAFF. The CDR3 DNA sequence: TGCAGTGCATCGGTAGGGGTCACTGAAGCTTTCTTT.

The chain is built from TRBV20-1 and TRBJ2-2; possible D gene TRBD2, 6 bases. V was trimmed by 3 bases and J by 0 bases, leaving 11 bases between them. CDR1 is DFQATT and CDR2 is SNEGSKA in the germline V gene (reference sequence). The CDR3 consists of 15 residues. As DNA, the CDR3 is TGCAGTGCTAGTCGGGGGAACCCGAACACCGGGGAGCTGTTTTTT. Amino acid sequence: CSASRGNPNTGELFF.

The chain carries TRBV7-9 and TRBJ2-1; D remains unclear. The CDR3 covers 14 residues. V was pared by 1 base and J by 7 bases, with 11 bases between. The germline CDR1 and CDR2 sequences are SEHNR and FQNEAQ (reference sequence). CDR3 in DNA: TGTGCCAGCAGCTTAGGAGTCGACTCGAATGAGCAGTTCTTC. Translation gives CASSLGVDSNEQFF.

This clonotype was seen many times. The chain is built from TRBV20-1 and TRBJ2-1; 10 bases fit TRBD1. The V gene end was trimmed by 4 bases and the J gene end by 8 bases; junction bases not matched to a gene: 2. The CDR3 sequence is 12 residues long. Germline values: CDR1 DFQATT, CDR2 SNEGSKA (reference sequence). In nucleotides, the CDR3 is TGCAGTGCTACTGACAGGGGGCATGAGCAGTTCTTC. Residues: CSATDRGHEQFF.

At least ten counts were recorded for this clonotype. The DNA for the CDR3 is TGCGCCAGCAGCTCGGGAATCCTCCAGGAGCAGTACTTC. Translation gives CASSSGILQEQYF. This rearrangement joins TRBV5-1 to TRBJ2-7; D is possibly TRBD2 (5 bases). Germline V lookup: CDR1 SGHRS, CDR2 YFSETQ. There are 13 residues in the CDR3. Trimming cost V 3 bases and J 7 bases, with 14 bases left between them.

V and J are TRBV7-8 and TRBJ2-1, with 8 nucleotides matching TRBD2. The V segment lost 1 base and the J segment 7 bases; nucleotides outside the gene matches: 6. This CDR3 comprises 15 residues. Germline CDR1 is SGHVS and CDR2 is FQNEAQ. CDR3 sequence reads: CASSLEAGGGNEQFF. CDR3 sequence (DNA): TGTGCCAGCAGCTTAGAAGCCGGGGGGGGGAATGAGCAGTTCTTC.

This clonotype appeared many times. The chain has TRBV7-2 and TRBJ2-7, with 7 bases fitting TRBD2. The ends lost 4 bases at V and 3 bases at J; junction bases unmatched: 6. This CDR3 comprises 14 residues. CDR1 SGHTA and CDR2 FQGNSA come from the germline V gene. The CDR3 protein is CASSWRRGNYEQYF. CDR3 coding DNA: TGTGCCAGCAGCTGGCGGCGGGGGAACTACGAGCAGTACTTC.